The 23 T cell receptor beta chains below all came from one sample that was sequenced in a study of T cells in Graves' hyperthyroidism and ophthalmopathy (dated 2019 in TCRdb). Library prep was done by multiplex PCR. Sequencing was performed on an Illumina HiSeq 2000. The TCR beta CDR3 regions were amplified from the RNA transcripts. The TCR CDR3 was subjected to a first round of RT-PCR using the HTBI primer set and the Qiagen OneStep RT-PCR kit. The public reads were reanalyzed by TCRdb: fastp trimming at Q25, MiXCR alignment, in-frame beta chains only. When rows share a CDR3 protein, they turn into one entry using the most common DNA and genes. In all, the sample holds approximately 400,000 distinct CDR3 sequences, and 15% to 18% of those were seen once. The top ten hold 25% to 30% of the sample. Sequenced: blood. The source of these receptors is a woman aged 18-29 years with Graves' hyperthyroidism that later progressed to Graves' ophthalmopathy.

The rearrangement links TRBV9 to TRBJ2-2; D is tentatively TRBD1 or TRBD2 (5 bases each). The germline V gene encodes CDR1 SGDLS and CDR2 YYNGEE. This CDR3 region has 17 residues. The V and J ends lost 0 bases and 4 bases respectively, with 16 bases between them. In nucleotides, the CDR3 is TGTGCCAGCAGCGTAGCGGGGCTAGTTAGAGGCACCGGGGAGCTGTTTTTT. Its protein product is CASSVAGLVRGTGELFF.

The chain combines TRBV20-1 with TRBJ2-5, with a tentative D call TRBD2 (6 bases). Germline assignment: CDR1 DFQATT and CDR2 SNEGSKA (reference sequence). This CDR3 region has 17 residues. V was trimmed by 3 bases and J by 0 bases, leaving 20 bases between them. DNA for the CDR3: TGCAGTGCTAGTGAACGGTTTCTTGGGGACTACCAAGAGACCCAGTACTTC. Amino acids: CSASERFLGDYQETQYF.

This clonotype was observed many times. The rearrangement uses TRBV2 and TRBJ2-1; D is unclear. The V end was cut by 6 bases, the J end by 3 bases, with 9 bases between. The CDR3 sequence is 13 residues long. Germline V lookup: CDR1 SNHLY, CDR2 FYNNEI. The CDR3 bases are TGTGCCAGCAGCGCGAACTTCTACAATGAGCAGTTCTTC. The encoded protein is CASSANFYNEQFF.

As regards this clonotype: Because it lacks the conserved phenylalanine or tryptophan at the end, this CDR3 is likely a read error. The chain is built from TRBV29-1 and TRBJ2-5, with 7 positions matching TRBD2. The CDR3 contains 11 residues. V lost 3 bases and J lost 7; bases outside the gene matches: 2. Germline CDR1 SQVTM, CDR2 ANQGSEA. The CDR3 reads CSVEPGGTQYL. In DNA, the CDR3 is TGCAGCGTTGAGCCGGGGGGGACCCAGTACCTC.

This clonotype has a count of ten or more. V is TRBV6-1 and J is TRBJ1-5; 8 nucleotides align to TRBD1. The CDR3 consists of 15 residues. Trimming cost V 5 bases and J 1 base; bases outside gene matches: 4. Germline lookup yields CDR1 MNHNS and CDR2 SASEGT. This CDR3 reads CASSQDRVSNQPQHF. In DNA, the CDR3 is TGTGCCAGCAGTCAGGACAGGGTGAGCAATCAGCCCCAGCATTTT.

The V and J genes are TRBV28 and TRBJ2-1; D call uncertain. The V gene's germline CDR1 is MDHEN and CDR2 SYDVKM. The CDR3 consists of 13 residues. Trimming pared 6 bases from V and 2 bases from J, leaving 8 bases between. The CDR3 region is CASSGSTYNEQFF. The DNA of the CDR3 is TGTGCCAGCAGCGGCAGCACCTACAATGAGCAGTTCTTC.

The rearrangement uses TRBV5-6 and TRBJ2-5, with a weak D call TRBD1 (6 bases). The CDR3 loop spans 14 amino acids. Per germline, CDR1 SGHDT and CDR2 YYEEEE. V shed 3 bases and J shed 1 base, with 10 bases lying between them. The CDR3 loop reads CASSWDKCQETQYF. The CDR3 region has the DNA TGTGCCAGCAGCTGGGACAAGTGCCAAGAGACCCAGTACTTC.

To note about this clonotype: Germline and junction disagree at one end, which may indicate a read error. The chain is built from TRBV27 and TRBJ2-2, with 9 bases identical to TRBD2. The CDR3 is 16 residues long. Looked up from germline, CDR1 is MNHEY and CDR2 is SMNVEV (reference sequence). The DNA of the CDR3 is TGTGCCGGCAGTTTTTCCCTAGCGGGACTTGCCGGGGAGCTGTTTTTT. This encodes CAGSFSLAGLAGELFF.

This chain joins TRBV28 and TRBJ1-4; 10 bases match TRBD1. Trimming at V came to 11 bases and at J to 5 bases, leaving 8 bases not matched to a gene. Germline assignment: CDR1 MDHEN and CDR2 SYDVKM. This CDR3 contains 14 residues. Here the CDR3 reads CAGRDRGGNEKLFF. The CDR3 DNA follows: TGTGCCGGCCGGGACAGGGGAGGGAATGAAAAACTGTTTTTT. The whole variable domain, filled in from reference TRBV28 and TRBJ1-4, reads DVKVTQSSRYLVKRTGEKVFLECVQDMDHENMFWYRQDPGLGLRLIYFSYDVKMKEKGDIPEGYSVSREKKERFSLILESASTNQTSMYLCAGRDRGGNEKLFFGSGTQLSVL.

The V gene is TRBV7-2, the J gene TRBJ2-1; perhaps TRBD2 as D (6 bases). The ends were cut back, 2 bases at V and 3 bases at J, with 17 bases in the middle. The germline gives CDR1 SGHTA, CDR2 FQGNSA. The CDR3 has 17 residues. The CDR3 DNA reads as TGTGCCAGCAGCTTATCTGGGCGGAGGGCCTTCTACAATGAGCAGTTCTTC. This sequence encodes CASSLSGRRAFYNEQFF.

The chain combines TRBV5-4 with TRBJ1-4; D possibly corresponds to TRBD1 (5 bases). Trimming removed 0 bases from V and 6 bases from J, with 12 bases in between. CDR3 length: 15 residues. CDR1 and CDR2 (germline): SGHNT, YYREEE (reference sequence). CDR3 nucleotide sequence: TGTGCCAGCAGCTTGGATCTGGGGCAAGATGAAAAACTGTTTTTT. This sequence encodes CASSLDLGQDEKLFF.

The V gene is TRBV28, the J gene TRBJ1-5; 10 nucleotides align to TRBD1. V lost 5 bases and J lost 0; bases outside the gene matches: 13. The CDR3 contains 19 residues. Germline loops: CDR1 MDHEN, CDR2 SYDVKM. The CDR3 nucleotides read TGTGCCAGCAGTCATCCGGGACAGGGGATACCAAATAGCAATCAGCCCCAGCATTTT. This gives the protein CASSHPGQGIPNSNQPQHF.

This clonotype showed up just a few times. The chain carries TRBV4-1 and TRBJ1-2; TRBD1 aligns across 11 bases. Germline V CDR1 and CDR2: MGHRA, YSYEKL. The CDR3 is 17 residues long. The V segment lost 0 bases and the J segment 5 bases; nucleotides outside the gene matches: 8. The CDR3: CASSQDSVGQGEYGYTF. CDR3 DNA: TGCGCCAGCAGCCAAGATTCGGTGGGACAGGGGGAATATGGCTACACCTTC.

This clonotype was recorded at least ten times. V usage is TRBV28 and J usage is TRBJ2-7, with a tentative D call TRBD2 (6 bases). Germline CDR1 reads MDHEN; CDR2 reads SYDVKM. The CDR3 sequence is 13 residues long. V lost 7 bases to trimming and J lost 3 bases, with 13 bases between them. The CDR3 reads CASTSGTHYEQYF. The CDR3 nucleotides read TGTGCCAGCACCTCCGGGACTCACTACGAGCAGTACTTC.

This clonotype was seen repeatedly, ten times or more. The chain is built from TRBV29-1 and TRBJ2-2; 7 nucleotides line up with TRBD2. This CDR3 is 12 amino acids long. Germline assignment: CDR1 SQVTM and CDR2 ANQGSEA. V was pared by 4 bases and J by 4 bases, with 0 bases of the junction left unmatched. This CDR3 is CSVGGGTGELFF. The CDR3 region has the DNA TGCAGCGTTGGGGGGGGCACCGGGGAGCTGTTTTTT.

This clonotype was counted only a few times. The chain is built from TRBV28 and TRBJ2-1; D may match TRBD1 or TRBD2 (5 bases each). CDR3 length equals 13 residues. V lost 5 bases and J lost 8, with 13 bases in between. From germline, CDR1 is MDHEN and CDR2 SYDVKM. The CDR3 is CASSHSGTHEQFF. CDR3 DNA: TGTGCCAGCAGTCACTCCGGGACCCATGAGCAGTTCTTC.

This clonotype was counted a few times. The J gene is TRBJ2-7, the V gene TRBV28; D gene unclear. Per the germline V gene, CDR1 is MDHEN and CDR2 is SYDVKM. This CDR3 contains 12 residues. V lost 2 bases to trimming and J lost 2 bases, with 4 bases between them. CDR3 nucleotides: TGTGCCAGCAGTTTAACCCCCTACGAGCAGTACTTC. Amino acids: CASSLTPYEQYF.

The CDR3 spells CASSGRVETEAFF. The CDR3 DNA is TGTGCCAGCAGTGGCAGGGTGGAGACTGAAGCTTTCTTT. V and J are TRBV25-1 and TRBJ1-1; perhaps TRBD1 as D (5 bases). V lost 4 bases, J lost 5 bases, and 11 bases lay in between. Per the germline V gene, CDR1 is MGHDK and CDR2 is SYGVNS. CDR3 size: 13 residues.

This clonotype was observed at least ten times. This chain joins TRBV6-1 and TRBJ2-3, with TRBD2 matching 9 bases. The CDR3 totals 15 residues. CDR1 is MNHNS, CDR2 SASEGT, per germline. V dropped 6 bases and J dropped 6; count of bases not matched to a gene: 10. The CDR3 DNA reads as TGTGCCAGCAGCTTGCGGGGGGGAGGTTGGGATACGCAGTATTTT. Translation: CASSLRGGGWDTQYF.

The CDR3 nucleotides are TGCAGTGCTAGCCGTCTAGCGGGAGCTAGGATATTTGATACGCAGTATTTT. Amino acid sequence: CSASRLAGARIFDTQYF. The gene calls are TRBV20-1 and TRBJ2-3; 10 bases fit TRBD2. Germline lookup yields CDR1 DFQATT and CDR2 SNEGSKA (reference sequence). The V and J ends lost 3 bases and 6 bases, in that order; junction bases with no gene match: 15. The CDR3 is made up of 17 amino acids.

This clonotype showed up many times. This chain connects TRBV27 to TRBJ2-5; D gene uncertain. Germline values: CDR1 MNHEY, CDR2 SMNVEV (reference sequence). Trimming took 9 bases from V and 3 from J, leaving 14 bases between them. The CDR3 sequence is 13 residues long. The CDR3 loop reads CASSKREKETQYF. The CDR3 DNA reads as TGTGCCAGTTCAAAACGCGAGAAAGAGACCCAGTACTTC.

This clonotype was picked up many times. The V gene is TRBV2, the J gene TRBJ2-3; possibly TRBD2 for D (7 bases). This CDR3 spans 17 amino acids. The V end was cut by 7 bases, the J end by 1 base, with 21 bases between. Per the germline V gene, CDR1 is SNHLY and CDR2 is FYNNEI. CDR3 DNA: TGTGCCAGCAATCCAAGGGGGGGGAAAGGAGGCACAGATACGCAGTATTTT. Translating it yields CASNPRGGKGGTDTQYF.

In this sample, this clonotype turned up many times. The chain has TRBV12-3 or TRBV12-4 and TRBJ2-7, with D uncertain. The length of the CDR3 is 15 residues. Trimming shortened V by 2 bases and J by 2 bases, and 13 bases separated the two germline ends. Here the CDR3 reads CASSLSGDLAYEQYF. For the CDR3, the DNA is TGTGCCAGCAGTTTATCGGGCGATCTCGCCTACGAGCAGTACTTC.